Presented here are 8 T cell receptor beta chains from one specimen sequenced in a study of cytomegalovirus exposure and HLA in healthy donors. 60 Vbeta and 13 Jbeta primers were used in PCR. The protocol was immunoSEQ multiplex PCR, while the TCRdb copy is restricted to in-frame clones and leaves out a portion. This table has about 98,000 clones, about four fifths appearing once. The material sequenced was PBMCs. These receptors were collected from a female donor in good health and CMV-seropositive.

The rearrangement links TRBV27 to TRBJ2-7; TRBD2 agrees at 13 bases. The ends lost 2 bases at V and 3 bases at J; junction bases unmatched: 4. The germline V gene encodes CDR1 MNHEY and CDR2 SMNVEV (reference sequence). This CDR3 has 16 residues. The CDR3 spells CASSLDGTSGVYEQYF. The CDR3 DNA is TGTGCCAGCAGTTTAGACGGGACTAGCGGGGTCTACGAGCAGTACTTC.

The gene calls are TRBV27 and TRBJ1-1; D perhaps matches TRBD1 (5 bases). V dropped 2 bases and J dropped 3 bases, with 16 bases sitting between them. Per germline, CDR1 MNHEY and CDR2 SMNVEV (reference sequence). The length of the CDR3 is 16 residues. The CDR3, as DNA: TGTGCCAGCAGTTTAGTCCGCCAGGGCTGGGACACTGAAGCTTTCTTT. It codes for CASSLVRQGWDTEAFF.

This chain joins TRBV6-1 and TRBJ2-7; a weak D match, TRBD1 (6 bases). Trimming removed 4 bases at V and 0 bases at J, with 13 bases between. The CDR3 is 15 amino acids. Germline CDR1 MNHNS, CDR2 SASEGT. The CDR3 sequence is CASSVTGGSSYEQYF. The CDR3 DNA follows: TGTGCCAGCAGTGTGACAGGTGGAAGCTCCTACGAGCAGTACTTC.

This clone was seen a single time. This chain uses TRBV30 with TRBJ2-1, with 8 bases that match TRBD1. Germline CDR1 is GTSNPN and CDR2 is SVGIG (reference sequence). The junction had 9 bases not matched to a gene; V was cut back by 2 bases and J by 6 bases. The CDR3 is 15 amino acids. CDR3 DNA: TGTGCCTGGAGTTTAGGGGACAGGAGGGTCAATGAGCAGTTCTTC. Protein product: CAWSLGDRRVNEQFF.

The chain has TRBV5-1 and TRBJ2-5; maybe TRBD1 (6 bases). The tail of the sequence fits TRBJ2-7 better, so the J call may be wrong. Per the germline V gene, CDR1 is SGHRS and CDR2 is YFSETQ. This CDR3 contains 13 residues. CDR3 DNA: TGCGCCAGCAGCTTGGTAGGGGGCTACGAGCAGTACTTC. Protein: CASSLVGGYEQYF.

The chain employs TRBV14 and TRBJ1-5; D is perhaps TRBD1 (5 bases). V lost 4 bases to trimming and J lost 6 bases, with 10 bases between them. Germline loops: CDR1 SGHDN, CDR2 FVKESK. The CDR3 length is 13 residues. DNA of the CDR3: TGTGCCAGCAGCCTAACAACAGGTCAGCCCCAGCATTTT. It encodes CASSLTTGQPQHF. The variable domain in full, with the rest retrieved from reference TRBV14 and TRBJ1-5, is EAGVTQFPSHSVIEKGQTVTLRCDPISGHDNLYWYRRVMGKEIKFLLHFVKESKQDESGMPNNRFLAERTGGTYSTLKVQPAELEDSGVYFCASSLTTGQPQHFGDGTRLSIL.

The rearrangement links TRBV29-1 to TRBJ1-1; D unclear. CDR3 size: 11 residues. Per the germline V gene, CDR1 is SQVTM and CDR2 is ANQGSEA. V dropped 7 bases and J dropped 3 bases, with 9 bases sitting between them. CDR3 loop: CSAQYDTEAFF. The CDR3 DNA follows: TGCAGCGCCCAGTACGACACTGAAGCTTTCTTT.

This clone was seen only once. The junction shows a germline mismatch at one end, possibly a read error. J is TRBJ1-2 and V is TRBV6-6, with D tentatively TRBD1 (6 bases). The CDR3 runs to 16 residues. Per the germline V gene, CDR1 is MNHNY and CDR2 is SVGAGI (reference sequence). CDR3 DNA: TGTGCCAGCAGACCGAGTAGACAAGGCCGGGGTGGGGGCTACCCCTTC. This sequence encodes CASRPSRQGRGGGYPF.